Below, 30 T cell receptor beta chains from the same sample are listed, as sequenced in a study of blood T cells in healthy people across ages. The second PCR ran roughly 7 to 11 cycles with a sample-barcoded 5' primer and J-beta primers. TCRdb ran MiXCR on the 5' RACE reads and lists one entry per CDR3 protein. The sample yields 1,500,000 or so distinct CDR3 sequences, roughly 43% seen once. What was sequenced was blood. These receptors were obtained from a woman between 18 and 29 years old in good health.

This clonotype was picked up a small number of times. V usage is TRBV7-9 and J usage is TRBJ2-3; D may be TRBD2 (5 bases). V lost 4 bases to trimming and J lost 0 bases, with 14 bases between them. This CDR3 has 16 residues. CDR1 and CDR2 from the germline V gene are SEHNR and FQNEAQ (reference sequence). CDR3 in amino acids: CASSSPEARSTDTQYF. CDR3 in DNA: TGTGCCAGCAGCTCACCGGAGGCGAGGAGCACAGATACGCAGTATTTT.

A few counts support this clonotype. This sequence joins TRBV27 and TRBJ2-3; a possible D gene is TRBD2 (5 bases). The CDR3 has 14 amino acids. Germline V CDR1 and CDR2: MNHEY, SMNVEV (reference sequence). V was trimmed by 6 bases and J by 6 bases, leaving 16 bases between them. The CDR3 sequence: CASRDAGAPDTQYF. Written as DNA, the CDR3 is TGTGCCAGCAGGGACGCGGGCGCACCGGATACGCAGTATTTT.

To note about this clonotype: The junction departs from germline at one end; a sequencing error may be responsible. The rearrangement links TRBV28 to TRBJ2-2, with D possibly being TRBD1 (6 bases). The CDR3 sequence is 14 residues long. CDR1 is MDHEN and CDR2 is SYDVKM in the germline V gene. The CDR3 loop is CASSATGNAGELFF. In DNA form, the CDR3 reads TGTGCCAGCAGTGCCACAGGGAACGCCGGGGAGCTGTTTTTT. The full variable domain, completed using reference TRBV28 and TRBJ2-2, is DVKVTQSSRYLVKRTGEKVFLECVQDMDHENMFWYRQDPGLGLRLIYFSYDVKMKEKGDIPEGYSVSREKKERFSLILESASTNQTSMYLCASSATGNAGELFFGEGSRLTVL.

This chain connects TRBV12-3 or TRBV12-4 to TRBJ1-3, with 7 bases matching TRBD1. This CDR3 spans 13 amino acids. The trim removed 6 bases at V and 7 bases at J, leaving 6 bases unmatched. The CDR3 DNA follows: TGTGCCAGCAGGACAGGGATTCTGAACACCATATATTTT. This encodes CASRTGILNTIYF.

The gene calls are TRBV5-4 and TRBJ1-2; TRBD1 matches at 12 bases. Losses at the gene ends were 4 bases for V and 7 bases for J; bases not matched to a gene: 5. The CDR3 spans 14 residues. Germline CDR1 SGHNT, CDR2 YYREEE (reference sequence). CDR3 sequence reads: CASSRGQGAGGYTF. Written as DNA, the CDR3 is TGTGCCAGCAGCAGGGGACAGGGGGCTGGTGGCTACACCTTC.

V is TRBV30 and J is TRBJ1-4; TRBD1 agrees at 9 bases. Germline V gives CDR1 GTSNPN, CDR2 SVGIG (reference sequence). V lost 3 bases and J lost 7; bases outside the gene matches: 6. This CDR3 spans 14 amino acids. CDR3 in DNA: TGTGCCTGGAGCGCCGGGACAGGGCGTGAAAAACTGTTTTTT. This codes for CAWSAGTGREKLFF.

The V gene is TRBV11-2, the J gene TRBJ2-5; D not resolved. The CDR3 spans 15 residues. V was cut by 6 bases and J by 5 bases, with 19 bases left in between. Germline CDR1 is SGHAT and CDR2 is FQNNGV. CDR3 sequence reads: CASRLRRLGRETQYF. The CDR3 DNA reads as TGTGCCAGCAGACTAAGGCGATTGGGAAGGGAGACCCAGTACTTC.

The DNA of the CDR3 is TGTGCCAGCAGTTACGGACTCCCGAACACCGGGGAGCTGTTTTTT. Protein sequence: CASSYGLPNTGELFF. The chain has TRBV6-5 and TRBJ2-2; D is possibly TRBD2 (5 bases). Germline V lookup: CDR1 MNHEY, CDR2 SVGAGI. The V gene lost 2 bases and the J gene lost 0 bases, with 7 bases spanning the gap. The CDR3 loop spans 15 amino acids.

The chain is built from TRBV6-6 and TRBJ1-6; D is unresolved. CDR1 MNHNY and CDR2 SVGAGI come from the germline V gene (reference sequence). The V gene lost 5 bases and the J gene lost 2 bases, with 13 bases spanning the gap. The CDR3 consists of 16 residues. CDR3 residues: CASSKDGRTYNSPLHF. The CDR3 DNA reads TGTGCCAGCAGTAAGGATGGACGGACCTATAATTCACCCCTCCACTTT.

This clonotype was counted ten times or more. V is TRBV4-3 and J is TRBJ1-5; 9 bases agree with TRBD1. With V trimmed by 3 bases and J by 2 bases, 5 bases remained unmatched. The CDR3 length is 16 residues. Germline V CDR1 and CDR2: LGHNA, YSLEER. The CDR3 here is CASSHNRGHGNQPQHF. CDR3 nucleotides: TGCGCCAGCAGCCATAACAGGGGGCACGGCAATCAGCCCCAGCATTTT.

The chain is built from TRBV7-8 and TRBJ2-7; unclear D gene. Germline CDR1 and CDR2: SGHVS and FQNEAQ. The CDR3 has 13 amino acids. V lost 5 bases and J lost 4, with 12 bases in between. This CDR3 is CASSPQVEYEQYF. CDR3 DNA: TGTGCCAGCAGCCCTCAAGTTGAGTACGAGCAGTACTTC.

This clonotype has a count of ten or more. The chain links TRBV12-3 or TRBV12-4 to TRBJ1-2; maybe TRBD1 (5 bases). The V end lost 4 bases, the J end lost 5 bases, and 14 bases lay between the germline ends. The CDR3 spans 14 residues. For the CDR3, the DNA is TGTGCCAGCAGTTCCCCAGGGTTTTGGTATGGCTACACCTTC. The encoded protein is CASSSPGFWYGYTF.

V usage is TRBV20-1 and J usage is TRBJ1-1, with a possible D match to TRBD1 (6 bases). Germline CDR1 and CDR2: DFQATT and SNEGSKA (reference sequence). This CDR3 spans 15 amino acids. V dropped 1 base and J dropped 0 bases, with 12 bases sitting between them. CDR3 sequence (DNA): TGCAGTGCTAGAGGGTCCGGGACAATGAACACTGAAGCTTTCTTT. As protein: CSARGSGTMNTEAFF.

Notes on this clonotype: The CDR3 ends on some other residue instead of the conserved phenylalanine or tryptophan, so this is likely a read error. V gene TRBV25-1 combines with J gene TRBJ1-4; D call uncertain. Germline CDR1 is MGHDK and CDR2 is SYGVNS. The CDR3 is made up of 14 amino acids. Trimming shortened V by 4 bases and J by 0 bases, and 6 bases separated the two germline ends. CDR3 coding DNA: TGTGCCAGCAGTGTCCCTGCAACTAATGAAAAACTGTTTCTT. The encoded protein is CASSVPATNEKLFL.

The chain is built from TRBV6-6 and TRBJ2-3, with 8 positions matching TRBD2. The germline V gene has CDR1 MNHNY and CDR2 SVGAGI (reference sequence). The CDR3 is 14 amino acids. V shed 6 bases and J 3 bases; nucleotides not matched to a gene: 5. CDR3 protein: CASSGGGETDTQYF. The CDR3 bases are TGTGCCAGCAGCGGGGGGGGCGAAACAGATACGCAGTATTTT.

J is TRBJ2-1 and V is TRBV29-1; 9 bases line up with TRBD2. The V gene's germline CDR1 is SQVTM and CDR2 ANQGSEA. The CDR3 spans 14 residues. V was clipped by 5 bases and J by 5 bases; unmatched bases: 7. The CDR3 protein is CSVRLAGANNEQFF. The CDR3 DNA reads as TGCAGCGTTCGATTAGCGGGAGCCAACAATGAGCAGTTCTTC.

This chain links TRBV20-1 with TRBJ1-4; 7 nucleotides match TRBD1. Per the germline V gene, CDR1 is DFQATT and CDR2 is SNEGSKA (reference sequence). The V and J ends lost 4 bases and 3 bases, in that order; junction bases with no gene match: 5. There are 14 residues in the CDR3. CDR3 DNA sequence: TGCAGTGCTAAAGAGGGGGCTTCTAATGAAAAACTGTTTTTT. It yields the protein CSAKEGASNEKLFF.

The V gene is TRBV6-5, the J gene TRBJ2-5; TRBD2 aligns across 12 bases. CDR1 is MNHEY, CDR2 SVGAGI, per germline. The CDR3 consists of 15 residues. Losses at the gene ends were 2 bases for V and 4 bases for J; bases not matched to a gene: 2. In DNA, the CDR3 is TGTGCCAGCAGTTACCGGACTAGCGGGGCAGAGACCCAGTACTTC. As protein: CASSYRTSGAETQYF.

This chain uses TRBV11-2 with TRBJ1-2, with D possibly matching TRBD1 (6 bases). The CDR3 contains 14 residues. Germline V CDR1 and CDR2: SGHAT, FQNNGV. V was clipped by 4 bases and J by 4 bases, with 13 bases between them. The CDR3 sequence: CASSSGDTLYGYTF. The CDR3 DNA reads as TGTGCCAGCAGCTCCGGGGACACTCTCTATGGCTACACCTTC.

The chain is built from TRBV7-2 and TRBJ1-2, with 9 bases identical to TRBD1. This CDR3 comprises 15 residues. With 1 base clipped from V and 6 bases from J, the junction kept 6 bases outside the gene matches. The germline V gene encodes CDR1 SGHTA and CDR2 FQGNSA. This CDR3 reads CASSLDHRGQHGYTF. CDR3 coding DNA: TGTGCCAGCAGCTTAGATCACAGGGGGCAACATGGCTACACCTTC. The whole variable domain, filled in from reference TRBV7-2 and TRBJ1-2, reads GAGVSQSPSNKVTEKGKDVELRCDPISGHTALYWYRQSLGQGLEFLIYFQGNSAPDKSGLPSDRFSAERTGGSVSTLTIQRTQQEDSAVYLCASSLDHRGQHGYTFGSGTRLTVV.

This clonotype was detected only a few times. This chain connects TRBV27 to TRBJ1-6; 8 bases are a match to TRBD1. The germline CDR1 and CDR2 sequences are MNHEY and SMNVEV (reference sequence). Trimming cost V 2 bases and J 3 bases; bases outside gene matches: 3. The CDR3 is 16 residues long. CDR3 region: CASSLRGQVYNSPLHF. In DNA form, the CDR3 reads TGTGCCAGCAGTTTAAGGGGACAGGTCTATAATTCACCCCTCCACTTT.

In its sample, this clonotype was seen a few times. The gene calls are TRBV15 and TRBJ1-6; D not resolved. V gave up 0 bases and J gave up 3 bases, with 9 bases separating them. The CDR3 loop spans 16 amino acids. Germline V gene sequence: CDR1 LNHNV, CDR2 YYDKDF (reference sequence). The CDR3, as DNA: TGTGCCACCAGCAGAGATCAGTGGATCTATAATTCACCCCTCCACTTT. Translating gives CATSRDQWIYNSPLHF.

J is TRBJ2-7 and V is TRBV14; D is undetermined. Per germline, CDR1 SGHDN and CDR2 FVKESK. Deletions cut 1 base from V and 7 bases from J, with 17 bases between. The CDR3 totals 15 residues. Written as DNA, the CDR3 is TGTGCCAGCAGCCAAGTGGGTCTCTCCCTCAATGAGCAGTACTTC. It codes for CASSQVGLSLNEQYF. Variable domain in full (rest from reference TRBV14 and TRBJ2-7): EAGVTQFPSHSVIEKGQTVTLRCDPISGHDNLYWYRRVMGKEIKFLLHFVKESKQDESGMPNNRFLAERTGGTYSTLKVQPAELEDSGVYFCASSQVGLSLNEQYFGPGTRLTVT.

A remark on this clonotype: The junction shows a germline mismatch at one end, possibly a read error. V is TRBV29-1 and J is TRBJ1-3; a possible D gene is TRBD1 (6 bases). This CDR3 has 14 residues. Germline-derived CDR1 and CDR2 are SQVTM and ANQGSEA. CDR3 region: CSVRTADSGNTVYF. CDR3 DNA sequence: TGCAGCGTAAGGACAGCCGACTCTGGAAACACCGTATATTTT.

This clonotype was observed a few times. J is TRBJ1-1 and V is TRBV12-3 or TRBV12-4; weak D call: TRBD1 (6 bases). The CDR3 totals 14 residues. V lost 5 bases and J 4 bases, leaving 14 bases between the germline ends. CDR3 DNA sequence: TGTGCCAGCAGTCACACAGGGAAGACCACTGAAGCTTTCTTT. Protein: CASSHTGKTTEAFF.

The chain is built from TRBV9 and TRBJ2-5; 8 bases agree with TRBD2. The CDR3 extends over 13 amino acids. J gave up 11 bases and V 10 bases, and 16 bases lay outside the gene matches. Germline assignment: CDR1 SGDLS and CDR2 YYNGEE. The CDR3 DNA follows: TGTGCCGGCACCGGGACTAGAGCTGTTGGGCAGTACTTC. Translating it yields CAGTGTRAVGQYF.

This clonotype turned up a few times. This sequence joins TRBV7-9 and TRBJ1-4; 7 bases are a match to TRBD1. The CDR3 runs to 14 residues. After removal of 2 bases from V and 6 bases from J, the junction contained 3 bases not matched to a gene. Germline CDR1 reads SEHNR; CDR2 reads FQNEAQ (reference sequence). CDR3 in amino acids: CASSLQGGHEKLFF. CDR3 coding DNA: TGTGCCAGCAGCTTACAGGGGGGACATGAAAAACTGTTTTTT. The full variable domain, with the rest looked up from reference TRBV7-9 and TRBJ1-4, is DTGVSQNPRHKITKRGQNVTFRCDPISEHNRLYWYRQTLGQGPEFLTYFQNEAQLEKSRLLSDRFSAERPKGSFSTLEIQRTEQGDSAMYLCASSLQGGHEKLFFGSGTQLSVL.

This clonotype has only a few counts. This rearrangement joins TRBV6-4 to TRBJ2-1, with 7 bases fitting TRBD2. The V gene end was trimmed by 3 bases and the J gene end by 2 bases; junction bases not matched to a gene: 1. The CDR3 is made up of 14 amino acids. Looked up from germline, CDR1 is MRHNA and CDR2 is SNTAGT. The CDR3 here is CASSDAGAYNEQFF. CDR3 DNA: TGTGCCAGCAGTGATGCGGGGGCCTACAATGAGCAGTTCTTC.

Note on this clonotype: One end of the junction varies from germline; a read error may be responsible. The chain links TRBV9 to TRBJ1-3, with D unresolved. Germline V gene sequence: CDR1 SGDLS, CDR2 YYNGEE. There are 16 residues in the CDR3. CDR3 in DNA: TGTGCCGGCAGCGTAGAGGGCCTGCCGTTGGGAAACACCATATATTTT. Amino acids: CAGSVEGLPLGNTIYF.

The V gene is TRBV4-3, the J gene TRBJ2-1, with 9 bases matching TRBD2. CDR1 and CDR2 (germline): LGHNA, YSLEER. V dropped 3 bases and J dropped 5; count of bases not matched to a gene: 5. The CDR3 runs 15 residues. CDR3 sequence: CASSQASGANNEQFF. The CDR3 region has the DNA TGCGCCAGCAGCCAGGCTAGCGGGGCAAACAATGAGCAGTTCTTC.